This TCR beta chain was identified during a study of OX40 agonist ivuxolimab in advanced cancers. For the study in its entirety: Ivuxolimab was an agonistic, fully human IgG2 monoclonal antibody directed against OX40 (CD134), a costimulatory receptor. Intravenous ivuxolimab was administered to patients every 2 weeks at six dose levels: 0.01, 0.1, 0.3, 1.5, 3 and 10 mg/kg. Among the 52 dose-escalation patients, about 20 had hepatocellular carcinoma, roughly 15 melanoma, 9 renal cell carcinoma and 9 head and neck cancer. A male proportion of 82.7% and a mean age of around 60 years, ranging from 23 to 79, were recorded for the dose-escalation cohort. Prior anti-PD-1, anti-PD-L1 or anti-CTLA-4 therapy was permitted, and checkpoint inhibitors had been received by roughly 42% of dose-escalation patients. Three dose-escalation patients achieved partial responses, one with hepatocellular carcinoma and two with cutaneous melanoma. The point of sequencing TCRbeta in the periphery was to test whether ivuxolimab changed TCR sequence diversity and drove clonal T-cell expansion. The paper covers the monotherapy dose-escalation part of the phase I ivuxolimab trial, which included N ≈ 57 patients. Study-wide findings and limitations: The antigen specificity of the peripheral T cells that underwent clonal expansion was not determined. At doses of 0.1 to 3.0 mg/kg, clonal expansion of both CD4+ and CD8+ T cells in blood was seen between baseline and week 6. On average, CD8+ T cells showed more expanded clones than CD4+ T cells after ivuxolimab. In the 0.1-3.0 mg/kg groups, partial responders had among the lowest normalized peripheral clonal expansion, particularly in CD8+ T cells. Low levels of normalized T-cell clonal expansion were also seen in some nonresponding patients.

Genomic DNA was extracted from sorted cells for sequencing of the TCRbeta CDR3 region. TCRbeta CDR3 regions were sequenced using the immunoSEQ Assay. The table was pulled from immuneACCESS by TCRdb, which kept in-frame rearrangements only. Such tables lose some clones; where checked, under half of the loss comes from unresolved V genes, and the rest has no known cause. The table for this sample lists about 60,000 clones; approximately 86% of them were counted only once. The ten largest clonotypes hold approximately 4% of the sample. The trial excluded patients who had a history of autoimmune disease or were on systemic immunosuppression. Peripheral blood for TCR sequencing was drawn from every dose cohort at baseline, at cycle 4 day 1 and at cycle 7 day 1. The samples were taken from a phase I, first-in-human, multicenter, open-label dose-escalation trial of ivuxolimab. Adults with locally advanced or metastatic melanoma, renal cell carcinoma, hepatocellular carcinoma or head and neck squamous cell carcinoma were enrolled in the trial. Before TCR sequencing, CD4+ and CD8+ T cells were separately sorted from peripheral blood.

In regard to this clone: The clone's antigen remains unknown. No quality values exist for individual bases; no much larger clone is one base distant.

A distance of 10 bases separates the germline ends of V and J, which lose 6 bases and 4 bases respectively. CDR1 MNHEY and CDR2 SVGAGI are derived from the germline V gene. From the cysteine up to the phenylalanine, the CDR3 has a length of 13 residues. This entry keeps only the CDR3 DNA: 39 bases, framed from base 1. The material sequenced was CD4+ or CD8+ T cells sorted from blood, taken in a trial of the OX40 agonist ivuxolimab. Here the chain combines TRBV6-5 and TRBJ1-5; the D gene is perhaps TRBD1, on 6 matching bases. This TCR came from an adult with an advanced solid tumor such as melanoma, head and neck, liver or kidney cancer. The CDR3 region: CASRIQGNQPQHF. In nucleotides, the sequence is TGTGCCAGCAGGATACAGGGTAATCAGCCCCAGCATTTT.